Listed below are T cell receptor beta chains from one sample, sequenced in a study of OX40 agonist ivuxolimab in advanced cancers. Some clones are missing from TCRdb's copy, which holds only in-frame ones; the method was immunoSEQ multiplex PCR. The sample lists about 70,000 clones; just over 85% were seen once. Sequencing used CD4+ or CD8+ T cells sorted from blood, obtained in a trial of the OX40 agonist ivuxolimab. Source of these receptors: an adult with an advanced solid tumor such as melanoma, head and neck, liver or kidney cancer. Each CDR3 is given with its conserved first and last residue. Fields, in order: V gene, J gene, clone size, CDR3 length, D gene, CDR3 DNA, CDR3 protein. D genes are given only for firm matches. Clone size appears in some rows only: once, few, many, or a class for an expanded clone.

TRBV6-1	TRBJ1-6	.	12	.	TGTGCCAGCAGACGCAGTGATTCACCCCTCCACTTT	CASRRSDSPLHF
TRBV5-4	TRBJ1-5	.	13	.	TGTGCCAGCAGCTTGGGGGGGGATCAGCCCCAGCATTTT	CASSLGGDQPQHF
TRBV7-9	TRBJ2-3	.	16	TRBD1	TGTGCCAGCAGCTACGCCGGGACAGGGAAGGGTGGTACGCAGTATTTT	CASSYAGTGKGGTQYF
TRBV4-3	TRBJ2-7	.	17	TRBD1	TGCGCCAGCAGCCAAGATTGGGGACAGGGGGACTCCTACGAGCAGTACTTC	CASSQDWGQGDSYEQYF
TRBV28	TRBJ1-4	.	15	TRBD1	TGTGCCAGCAGTGTACTGACAGGGGGGGGTGAAAAACTGTTTTTT	CASSVLTGGGEKLFF
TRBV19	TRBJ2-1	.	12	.	TGTGCCAGTAGTATCAGGGTTGGCGAGCAGTTCTTC	CASSIRVGEQFF
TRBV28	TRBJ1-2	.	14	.	TGTGCCAGCAGCCCCCTCGACGGGGGATACGGCTACACCTTC	CASSPLDGGYGYTF
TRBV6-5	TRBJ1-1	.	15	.	TGTGCCAGCAGCCGGACAAGCAATGCGGGCACTGAAGCTTTCTTT	CASSRTSNAGTEAFF
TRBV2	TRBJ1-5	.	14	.	TGTGCCAGCATGTCAGGGTACCTCAATCAGCCCCAGCATTTT	CASMSGYLNQPQHF
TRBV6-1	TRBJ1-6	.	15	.	TGTGCCAGCAGTCCGACCGAGCCATATAATTCACCCCTCCACTTT	CASSPTEPYNSPLHF
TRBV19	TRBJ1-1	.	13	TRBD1	TGTGCCAGTGGATCCAGGGGGCGGACTGAAGCTTTCTTT	CASGSRGRTEAFF
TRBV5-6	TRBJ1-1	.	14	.	TGTGCCAGCAGCCTCACCCCAGAGGACCGAGAAGCTTTCTTT	CASSLTPEDREAFF
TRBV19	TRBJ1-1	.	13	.	TGTGCCAGTACCGTAAGGACGAACACTGAAGCTTTCTTT	CASTVRTNTEAFF
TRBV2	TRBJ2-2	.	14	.	TGTGCCAGCAGAGGGGGGACCCCCACCGGGGAGCTGTTTTTT	CASRGGTPTGELFF
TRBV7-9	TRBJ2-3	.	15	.	TGTGCCAGCAGCTCAGGTGGGGGTTTCGCAGATACGCAGTATTTT	CASSSGGGFADTQYF
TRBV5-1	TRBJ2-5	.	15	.	TGCGCCAGCAGCGGATCCGGGACTTTCACAGAGACCCAGTACTTC	CASSGSGTFTETQYF
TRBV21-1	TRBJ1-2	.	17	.	TGTGCCAGCAGCAAAGTTCCTCGTGACAGGGCGAACTATGGCTACACCTTC	CASSKVPRDRANYGYTF
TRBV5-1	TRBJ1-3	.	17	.	TGCGCCAGCAGCTTGGAGACGGGGTTCAGCTCTGGAAACACCATATATTTT	CASSLETGFSSGNTIYF
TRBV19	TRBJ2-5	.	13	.	TGTGCCAGTAGTGAGATCAGTTGGGAGACCCAGTACTTC	CASSEISWETQYF
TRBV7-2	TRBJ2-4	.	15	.	TGTGCCAGCAGCCTTTCTGGGCAGGGCAGCCACATTCAGTACTTC	CASSLSGQGSHIQYF
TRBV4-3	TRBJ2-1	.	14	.	TGCGCCAGCAGCCCGGTGGGGAAGTACAATGAGCAGTTCTTC	CASSPVGKYNEQFF
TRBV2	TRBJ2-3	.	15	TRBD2	TGTGCCAGCAGCGTGACTAGCGGGGGTGGTGATACGCAGTATTTT	CASSVTSGGGDTQYF
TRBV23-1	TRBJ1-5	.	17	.	TGCGCCAGCAGTCAATGGGAGGGATTCGTGGGCAATCAGCCCCAGCATTTT	CASSQWEGFVGNQPQHF
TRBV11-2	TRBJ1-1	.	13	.	TGTGCCAGCGGGAAGGGAAGGAACACTGAAGCTTTCTTT	CASGKGRNTEAFF
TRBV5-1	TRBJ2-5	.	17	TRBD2	TGCGCCAGCACCCCGAGGACTAGCGGGGGGCCGCAAGAGACCCAGTACTTC	CASTPRTSGGPQETQYF
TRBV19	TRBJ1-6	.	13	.	TGTGCCAGTAGAGGGGCACAGAATTCACCCCTCCACTTT	CASRGAQNSPLHF
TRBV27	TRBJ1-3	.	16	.	TGTGCCAGCAGTTTAGCGGGACCTCCGCATCGAAACACCATATATTTT	CASSLAGPPHRNTIYF
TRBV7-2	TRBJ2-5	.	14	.	TGTGCCAGCAGCCCCGCGGCGGGGTTGGAGACCCAGTACTTC	CASSPAAGLETQYF
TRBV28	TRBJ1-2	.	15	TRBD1	TGTGCCAGCAGTGGCTTGGACAGGGCTACTTATGGCTACACCTTC	CASSGLDRATYGYTF
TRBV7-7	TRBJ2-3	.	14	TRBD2	TGTGCCAGCAGCCGGGACTACTCAGCGGATACGCAGTATTTT	CASSRDYSADTQYF
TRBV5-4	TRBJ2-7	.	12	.	TGTGCCAGCAGCTTAAACAGGGTCGAGCAGTACTTC	CASSLNRVEQYF
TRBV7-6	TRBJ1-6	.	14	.	TGTGCCAGCAGCTCACAAGACAGTGTGGTTCCCCTCCACTTT	CASSSQDSVVPLHF
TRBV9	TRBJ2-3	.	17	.	TGTGCCAGCAGCCCGCAACCGGGGGGCACTAGCACAGATACGCAGTATTTT	CASSPQPGGTSTDTQYF
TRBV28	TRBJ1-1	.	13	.	TGTGCCAGCAGCTCGACCGGGAACACTGAAGCTTTCTTT	CASSSTGNTEAFF
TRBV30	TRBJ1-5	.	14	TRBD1	TGTGCCTGGCAGACAGGGGCGACAGATCAGCCCCAGCATTTT	CAWQTGATDQPQHF
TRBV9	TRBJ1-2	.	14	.	TGTGCCAGCAGTCCAGCGGGGGCAGGCTATGGCTACACCTTC	CASSPAGAGYGYTF
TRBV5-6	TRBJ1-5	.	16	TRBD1	TGTGCCAGCAGCGATAGTGGACAGGGGATGTCTCAGCCCCAGCATTTT	CASSDSGQGMSQPQHF
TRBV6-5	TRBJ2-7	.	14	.	TGTGCCAGCAGTTACTCCCGTATATCCTACGAGCAGTACTTC	CASSYSRISYEQYF
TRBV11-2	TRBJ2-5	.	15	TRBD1	TGTGCCAGCAGCTTAGACGGGACAGGGCCAGAGACCCAGTACTTC	CASSLDGTGPETQYF
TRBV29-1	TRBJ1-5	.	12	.	TGCAGCGCCGGACAGCGCAATCAGCCCCAGCATTTT	CSAGQRNQPQHF
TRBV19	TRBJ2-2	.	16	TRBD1	TGTGCCAGTACCCCCGCCGGGACAGGGTACGACGGGGAGCTGTTTTTT	CASTPAGTGYDGELFF
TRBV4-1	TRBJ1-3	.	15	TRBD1	TGCGCCAGCAGCCTAGGTCCGGGACAGGGGTACACCATATATTTT	CASSLGPGQGYTIYF
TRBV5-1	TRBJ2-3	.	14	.	TGCGCCAGCAGCCCCCGGACTAGCACAGATACGCAGTATTTT	CASSPRTSTDTQYF
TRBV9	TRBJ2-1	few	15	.	TGTGCCAGCAGACGGGACTTCAGCTCCTACAATGAGCAGTTCTTC	CASRRDFSSYNEQFF
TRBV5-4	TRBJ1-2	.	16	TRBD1	TGTGCCAGCAGCCCCCACGGGGGGAGCAGGGGGCTAGGCTACACCTTC	CASSPHGGSRGLGYTF
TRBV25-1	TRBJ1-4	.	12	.	TGTGCCAGCAGGGGGGCTAATGAAAAACTGTTTTTT	CASRGANEKLFF
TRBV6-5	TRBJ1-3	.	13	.	TGTGCCAGCAGTTACCAGGGGACTAGCACCATATATTTT	CASSYQGTSTIYF
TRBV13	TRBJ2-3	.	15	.	TGTGCCAGCATCTTAGGGGACCCTAGCACAGATACGCAGTATTTT	CASILGDPSTDTQYF
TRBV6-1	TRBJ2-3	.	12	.	TGTGCCAGCAGTGAGGCAACGGAAACGCAGTATTTT	CASSEATETQYF
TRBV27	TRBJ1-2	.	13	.	TGTGCCAGCAAACTGACCCCTAATTATGGCTACACCTTC	CASKLTPNYGYTF
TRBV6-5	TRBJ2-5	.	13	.	TGTGCCAGCAGAATGAACAGGCAAGAGACCCAGTACTTC	CASRMNRQETQYF
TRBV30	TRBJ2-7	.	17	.	TGTGCCTGGAGACCCTGGCAGCAGTCTAAATCATCCTACGAGCAGTACTTC	CAWRPWQQSKSSYEQYF
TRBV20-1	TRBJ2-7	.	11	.	TGCAGTGCCTTGGACAAGTACGAGCAGTACTTC	CSALDKYEQYF
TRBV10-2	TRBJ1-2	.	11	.	TGCGCCAGCGATAACGGCTATGGCTACACCTTC	CASDNGYGYTF
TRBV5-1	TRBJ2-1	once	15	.	TGCGCCAGTGAACCTGGACCGCTTTCCTACAATGAGCAGTTCTTC	CASEPGPLSYNEQFF
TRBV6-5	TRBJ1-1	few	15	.	TGTGCCAGCACCAGACAGGAAATATCGAACACTGAAGCTTTCTTT	CASTRQEISNTEAFF
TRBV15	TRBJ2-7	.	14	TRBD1	TGTGCCACCAGCAGTGGGGACAGGGGCAACGAGCAGTACTTC	CATSSGDRGNEQYF